These T cell receptor beta chains were read from a single sample in a study of Graves' ophthalmopathy and Graves' hyperthyroidism. Via MiXCR, TCRdb re-called the multiplex PCR reads, giving one row per CDR3 protein. Counted here are about 370,000 distinct CDR3 sequences, about 18% occurring once; the ten biggest clones make up about 2.4%. What was sequenced was peripheral blood. The source is an adult woman with stable Graves' hyperthyroidism. CDR3s include the opening cysteine and the closing phenylalanine or tryptophan. D genes are given only for firm matches. Where a row states a size, it is once, few, many or the class of an expanded clone; other rows omit it.

TRBV5-1	-	TRBD1	TRBJ2-6	CASSLARDRVYGGANVLTF	TGCGCCAGCAGCTTGGCCCGGGACAGGGTATATGGTGGGGCCAACGTCCTGACTTTC
TRBV28	many	-	TRBJ2-7	CASSLSAGGRYEQYF	TGTGCCAGCAGTTTATCGGCGGGTGGCCGCTACGAGCAGTACTTC
TRBV12-3/TRBV12-4	many	-	TRBJ1-1	CASSFAPGSNTEAFF	TGTGCCAGCAGTTTCGCCCCCGGGTCCAACACTGAAGCTTTCTTT
TRBV7-9	many	TRBD1	TRBJ2-7	CASSLNPGTGDEQYF	TGTGCCAGCAGCTTAAACCCCGGGACAGGGGACGAGCAGTACTTC
TRBV5-1	few	TRBD2	TRBJ2-7	CASSPRGRTSRTSGNSYEQYF	TGCGCCAGCAGCCCCAGGGGACGGACCTCCCGGACTAGCGGGAACTCCTACGAGCAGTACTTC
TRBV29-1	many	TRBD1	TRBJ1-1	CSASGTGIMNTEAFF	TGCAGCGCCTCCGGGACAGGAATTATGAACACTGAAGCTTTCTTT
TRBV6-5	many	-	TRBJ1-1	CASSYRGVAFF	TGTGCCAGCAGTTACCGGGGAGTAGCTTTCTTT
TRBV30	many	-	TRBJ2-7	CAWGASREQYF	TGTGCCTGGGGGGCCTCACGAGAGCAGTACTTC
TRBV12-3/TRBV12-4	many	-	TRBJ2-5	CASSRIEGETQYF	TGTGCCAGCAGTCGGATAGAAGGAGAGACCCAGTACTTC
TRBV27	once	-	TRBJ1-2	CASSLSNTGRYGYTF	TGTGCCAGCAGTTTATCGAATACGGGCAGATATGGCTACACCTTC
TRBV10-3	many	TRBD1	TRBJ2-7	CAISMDRGFYEQYF	TGTGCCATCAGTATGGACAGGGGTTTTTACGAGCAGTACTTC
TRBV30	-	-	TRBJ1-1	CAWRAHRGWGTEAFF	TGTGCCTGGAGAGCACACCGGGGCTGGGGCACTGAAGCTTTCTTT
TRBV2	few	TRBD1	TRBJ1-5	CASSQGQLIYSNQPQHF	TGTGCCAGCAGCCAGGGACAGCTGATCTATAGCAATCAGCCCCAGCATTTT
TRBV27	many	-	TRBJ2-7	CASASTVYEQYF	TGTGCCAGCGCTAGTACCGTGTACGAGCAGTACTTC
TRBV29-1	many	-	TRBJ2-7	CSVADLPNEQYF	TGCAGCGTCGCGGACTTGCCGAACGAGCAGTACTTC
TRBV27	-	TRBD2	TRBJ2-7	CASSSKSGRIYEQCF	TGTGCCAGCAGTTCTAAGAGCGGGAGGATCTACGAGCAGTGCTTC
TRBV20-1	once	TRBD2	TRBJ2-7	CSARRLAGGEQYF	TGCAGTGCTCGCCGACTAGCGGGAGGCGAGCAGTACTTC
TRBV19	many	-	TRBJ1-2	CASSIGLRRSYGYTF	TGTGCCAGTAGTATAGGTCTTCGAAGGAGCTATGGCTACACCTTC
TRBV12-3/TRBV12-4	many	-	TRBJ1-3	CASSFEGNTIYF	TGTGCCAGCAGTTTTGAAGGAAACACCATATATTTT
TRBV4-1	once	TRBD1	TRBJ2-7	CASSQVGTGINEQYF	TGCGCCAGCAGCCAAGTTGGGACAGGGATCAACGAGCAGTACTTC
TRBV7-2	-	-	TRBJ2-7	CASSLINRGHEQYF	TGTGCCAGCAGCTTAATAAATAGGGGCCACGAGCAGTACTTC
TRBV11-2	many	-	TRBJ1-2	CASSFEGNYGYTF	TGTGCCAGCAGCTTTGAGGGGAACTATGGCTACACCTTC
TRBV28	many	TRBD2	TRBJ2-5	CASSLPQTSASRETQYF	TGTGCCAGCAGTTTACCCCAGACTAGCGCCTCCAGAGAGACCCAGTACTTC
TRBV6-5	-	-	TRBJ2-7	CASSYSGLREQYF	TGTGCCAGCAGTTACTCGGGACTTCGCGAGCAGTACTTC
TRBV19	many	TRBD1	TRBJ2-7	CASSLGTGAYEQYF	TGTGCCAGTAGTTTAGGGACAGGAGCCTACGAGCAGTACTTC
TRBV12-5	-	-	TRBJ2-2	CASGLRGGPGELFF	TGTGCTAGTGGTTTGAGGGGGGGCCCCGGGGAGCTGTTTTTT